The source of this T cell receptor beta chain is a study of blood T cell repertoires in COVID-19. Trimming took off 5 bases at V and 6 bases at J, with 17 bases between the two ends. CDR3 length: 15 residues. The germline gives CDR1 SNHLY, CDR2 FYNNEI. This clone was recorded once. Measured with immunoSEQ multiplex PCR; TCRdb has only the in-frame clones, and not every one. Among tens of thousands of clones listed, around 87% were seen once. The chain couples TRBV2 to TRBJ1-5; D is unresolved. The sample comprised peripheral blood. The receptor was derived from a woman aged 60-70 years with COVID-19, enrolled during active disease. CDR3 region: CASSPNHNVAQPQHF. For the CDR3, the DNA is TGTGCCAGCAGTCCGAATCACAACGTAGCTCAGCCCCAGCATTTT.